These T cell receptor beta chains were read from a single sample in a study of blood T cell repertoires in COVID-19. TCRdb keeps only in-frame clones here, not all; method: immunoSEQ multiplex PCR. The sample has over 300,000 clones, roughly nine tenths seen once. The sequencing sample was made of peripheral blood. All receptors come from a man in his forties or fifties with acute or convalescent COVID-19. The CDR3 runs from the conserved cysteine through the conserved F or W. Fields, in order: V gene, D gene, clone size, J gene, CDR3 DNA, CDR3 protein. The D gene is left open where the match is weak. Size tells how often a clone was seen (once, few, many) or the class of an expanded clone, and some rows leave it out.

v_call: TRBV6-1; d_call: .; clone_size: .; j_call: TRBJ1-2; cdr3_nt: TGTGCCAGCAGTGAAGCGCTCTCTGGTCAGTATGGCTACACCTTC; cdr3_aa: CASSEALSGQYGYTF
v_call: TRBV6-4; d_call: .; clone_size: .; j_call: TRBJ2-7; cdr3_nt: TGTGCCAGCAGTGACGGGGCTAGAACGCTCGAGCAGTACTTC; cdr3_aa: CASSDGARTLEQYF
v_call: TRBV5-8; d_call: .; clone_size: .; j_call: TRBJ1-1; cdr3_nt: TGTGCCAGCAGCGTTTCGCGCCCTTTAACTGAAGCTTTCTTT; cdr3_aa: CASSVSRPLTEAFF
v_call: TRBV11-3; d_call: TRBD1; clone_size: few; j_call: TRBJ1-6; cdr3_nt: TGTGCCAGCAGCTTACCGGGACAGGGGGATTCACCCCTCCACTTT; cdr3_aa: CASSLPGQGDSPLHF
v_call: TRBV30; d_call: .; clone_size: .; j_call: TRBJ1-5; cdr3_nt: TGTGCCTGGAGTGAACAGGTCTATAGCAATCAGCCCCAGCATTTT; cdr3_aa: CAWSEQVYSNQPQHF
v_call: TRBV27; d_call: TRBD2; clone_size: once; j_call: TRBJ2-2; cdr3_nt: TGTGCCAGCAGTTTATGGGCGGGAGTAAAGACCGGGGAGCTGTTTTTT; cdr3_aa: CASSLWAGVKTGELFF
v_call: TRBV3-1/TRBV3-2; d_call: TRBD2; clone_size: .; j_call: TRBJ2-1; cdr3_nt: TGTGCCAGCAGCCCCCCAGCGGGGTGGGAGCAGTTCTTC; cdr3_aa: CASSPPAGWEQFF
v_call: TRBV10-3; d_call: TRBD1; clone_size: .; j_call: TRBJ1-1; cdr3_nt: TGTGCCATCACCGGGGACAGGGCGAACACTGAAGCTTTCTTT; cdr3_aa: CAITGDRANTEAFF
v_call: TRBV5-1; d_call: TRBD1; clone_size: .; j_call: TRBJ1-3; cdr3_nt: TGCGCCAGCAGCTTGGGGACAGGGGTCCGCTCTGGAAACACCATATATTTT; cdr3_aa: CASSLGTGVRSGNTIYF
v_call: TRBV7-9; d_call: .; clone_size: .; j_call: TRBJ2-7; cdr3_nt: TGTGCCAGCAGCCCACACGGGCAGGGGACCTACGAGCAGTACTTC; cdr3_aa: CASSPHGQGTYEQYF
v_call: TRBV14; d_call: .; clone_size: .; j_call: TRBJ2-7; cdr3_nt: TGTGCCAGCAGCCAAGATGCCGGCGAGCAGTACTTC; cdr3_aa: CASSQDAGEQYF
v_call: TRBV30; d_call: TRBD1; clone_size: .; j_call: TRBJ1-6; cdr3_nt: TGTGCCTGCCCAGGGGGATCCTATAATTCACCCCTCCACTTT; cdr3_aa: CACPGGSYNSPLHF
v_call: TRBV18; d_call: TRBD2; clone_size: .; j_call: TRBJ2-1; cdr3_nt: TGTGCCAGCTCAGAAACCGGGACTAGCGGGGGAGAGCAGTTCTTC; cdr3_aa: CASSETGTSGGEQFF
v_call: TRBV2; d_call: .; clone_size: .; j_call: TRBJ1-5; cdr3_nt: TGTGCCAGCAGTGAGGCAGGGTTCAGCAATCAGCCCCAGCATTTT; cdr3_aa: CASSEAGFSNQPQHF
v_call: TRBV5-8; d_call: .; clone_size: .; j_call: TRBJ1-2; cdr3_nt: TGTGCCAGCAGCCGTCAGGGATACTTCTATGGCTACACCTTC; cdr3_aa: CASSRQGYFYGYTF
v_call: TRBV27; d_call: TRBD1; clone_size: .; j_call: TRBJ2-2; cdr3_nt: TGTGCCAGCACCTCGACAGGGAAGCCCGGGGAGCTGTTTTTT; cdr3_aa: CASTSTGKPGELFF
v_call: TRBV28; d_call: .; clone_size: .; j_call: TRBJ1-1; cdr3_nt: TGTGCCAGCAGTTTCAGGCAGGGGATGAACACTGAAGCTTTCTTT; cdr3_aa: CASSFRQGMNTEAFF
v_call: TRBV5-1; d_call: TRBD1; clone_size: .; j_call: TRBJ1-2; cdr3_nt: TGCGCCAGCAGCGGAGGACAGGGAAACTATGGCTACACCTTC; cdr3_aa: CASSGGQGNYGYTF
v_call: TRBV5-5; d_call: .; clone_size: .; j_call: TRBJ2-7; cdr3_nt: TGTGCCAGCAGCTTGGGCCGGGCCTACGAGCAGTACTTC; cdr3_aa: CASSLGRAYEQYF
v_call: TRBV14; d_call: .; clone_size: .; j_call: TRBJ1-3; cdr3_nt: TGTGCCAGCAGCCAAGGTCTTCAGATCTCTGGAAACACCATATATTTT; cdr3_aa: CASSQGLQISGNTIYF